This T cell receptor beta chain was found in a study of OX40 agonist ivuxolimab in advanced cancers. Study-wide findings and caveats: The average count of expanded clones was higher among CD8+ T cells than among CD4+.

Sequencing was performed with immunoSEQ multiplex PCR; in TCRdb, only in-frame clones are kept and a portion is missing. Here the sample spans around 80,000 clones, 85% to 90% being singletons. With regard to this clone: Its antigen remains unidentified.

This CDR3 region has 11 residues. The V and J ends lost 6 bases and 9 bases respectively, with 13 bases between them. CDR1 is DFQATT and CDR2 is SNEGSKA in the germline V gene (reference sequence). This TCR derives from an adult with an advanced solid tumor such as melanoma, head and neck, liver or kidney cancer. The sample in question was CD4+ or CD8+ T cells sorted from blood, obtained in a trial of the OX40 agonist ivuxolimab. The genes are TRBV20-1 and TRBJ2-3; D gene uncertain. The CDR3 bases are TGCAGTGCGGCAGTCGGAGAAACGCAGTATTTT. Its protein product is CSAAVGETQYF.